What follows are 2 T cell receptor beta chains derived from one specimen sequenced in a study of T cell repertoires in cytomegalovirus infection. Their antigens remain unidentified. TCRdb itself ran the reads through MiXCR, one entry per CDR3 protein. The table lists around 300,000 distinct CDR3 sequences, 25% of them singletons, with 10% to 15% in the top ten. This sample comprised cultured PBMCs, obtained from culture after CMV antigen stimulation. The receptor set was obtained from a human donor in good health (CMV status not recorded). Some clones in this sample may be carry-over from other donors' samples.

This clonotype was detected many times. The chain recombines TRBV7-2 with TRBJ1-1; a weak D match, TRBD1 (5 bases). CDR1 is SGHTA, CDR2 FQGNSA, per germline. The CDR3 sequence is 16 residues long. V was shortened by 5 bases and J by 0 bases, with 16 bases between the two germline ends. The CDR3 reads CASSPGTHPVNTEAFF. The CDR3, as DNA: TGTGCCAGCAGCCCTGGGACTCACCCTGTGAACACTGAAGCTTTCTTT.

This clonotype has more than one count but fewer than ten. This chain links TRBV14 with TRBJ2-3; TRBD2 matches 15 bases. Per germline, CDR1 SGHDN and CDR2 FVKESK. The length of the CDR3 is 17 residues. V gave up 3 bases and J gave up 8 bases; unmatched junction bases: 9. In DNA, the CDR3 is TGTGCCAGCAGCCAGCCGGGACTAGCGGGAGGCTTGGCTACGCAGTATTTT. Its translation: CASSQPGLAGGLATQYF.